This T cell receptor (beta chain) was observed in a study of T cell repertoires in cytomegalovirus infection. TCRdb fed the reads into MiXCR, producing one record per CDR3 protein. The sample has some 560,000 distinct CDR3 sequences; approximately 40% are singletons. The trim removed 0 bases at V and 6 bases at J, leaving 11 bases unmatched. Germline V gene sequence: CDR1 LGHDT, CDR2 YNNKEL (reference sequence). The CDR3 length is 17 residues. For this clonotype: The target antigen is unknown.

This sequence joins TRBV3-1 and TRBJ2-5, with 9 bases lining up with TRBD2. This receptor was identified in a human donor in good health (CMV status not recorded). Some clones in this sample may be carry-over from other donors' samples. Sequencing was performed on cultured PBMCs, taken from culture after CMV antigen stimulation. This CDR3 is CASSQDPRGGGIKTQYF. CDR3 DNA: TGTGCCAGCAGCCAAGATCCACGCGGGGGGGGGATAAAGACCCAGTACTTC.